This T cell receptor (beta chain) stems from a study of cytomegalovirus exposure and HLA in healthy donors. Study-wide findings and caveats: TCR beta chain V- and J-gene trimming was linked, in a later analysis, to a missense variant in DCLRE1C.

The study ran its PCR with 60 Vbeta and 13 Jbeta primers. Sequencing used immunoSEQ multiplex PCR; TCRdb keeps in-frame clones, though not all of them. The sample holds about 200,000 clones, 75% to 90% seen once. The CDR3 has 16 amino acids. Trimming cost V 7 bases and J 4 bases; bases outside gene matches: 16. Germline loops: CDR1 SNHLY, CDR2 FYNNEI. This clone was seen a handful of times. Its antigen is currently unknown. The chain combines TRBV2 with TRBJ2-7; TRBD2 matches at 7 bases. The receptor's source is a woman in her thirties in good health and CMV-seronegative. Sequenced input: PBMCs. Here the CDR3 reads CASILAEGGRSYEQYF. CDR3 bases: TGTGCCAGCATCCTGGCGGAGGGCGGGAGAAGTTACGAGCAGTACTTC.